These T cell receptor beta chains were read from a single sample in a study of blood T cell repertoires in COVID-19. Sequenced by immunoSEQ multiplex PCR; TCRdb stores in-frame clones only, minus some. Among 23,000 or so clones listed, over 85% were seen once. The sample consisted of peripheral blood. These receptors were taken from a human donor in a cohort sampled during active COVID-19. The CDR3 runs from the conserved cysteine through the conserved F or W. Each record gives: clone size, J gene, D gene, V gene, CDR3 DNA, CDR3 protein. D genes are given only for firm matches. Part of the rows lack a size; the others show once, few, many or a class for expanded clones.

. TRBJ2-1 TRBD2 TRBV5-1 TGCGCCAGCAGCTTGATTCCTAGCGGCCCGGCTAATGACAATGAGCAGTTCTTC CASSLIPSGPANDNEQFF
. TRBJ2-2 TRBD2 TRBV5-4 TGTGCCAGCAGCCGAATTAGCGGGAGGAACACCGGGGAGCTGTTTTTT CASSRISGRNTGELFF
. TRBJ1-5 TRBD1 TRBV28 TGTGCCAGCAGTTTACACAGGGGAGAAGTTAGCAATCAGCCCCAGCATTTT CASSLHRGEVSNQPQHF
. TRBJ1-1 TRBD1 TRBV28 TGTGCCAGCAGTCGGACAGGGGGCTTGACTGAAGCTTTCTTT CASSRTGGLTEAFF
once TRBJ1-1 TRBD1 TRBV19 TGTGCCAGTAGCCACGTCCCGGGACAGGGATTGAACACTGAAGCTTTCTTT CASSHVPGQGLNTEAFF
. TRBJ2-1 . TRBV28 TGTGCCAGCAGTTTTTCCAGTTACAATGAGCAGTTCTTC CASSFSSYNEQFF
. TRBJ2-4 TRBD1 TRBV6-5 TGTGCCAGCAGTTACAGGGGGACAGGAGGGAACATTCAGTACTTC CASSYRGTGGNIQYF
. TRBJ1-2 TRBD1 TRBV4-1 TGCGCCAGCAGCCCAGAATCCCCCAGGGACAGCATATTAATGGGCTACACCTTC CASSPESPRDSILMGYTF
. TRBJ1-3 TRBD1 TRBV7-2 TGTGCCAGCAGCGGAGGGACAGCCTATGGAAACACCATATATTTT CASSGGTAYGNTIYF
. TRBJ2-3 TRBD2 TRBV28 TGTGCCAGCAGAGTCGGGGGGGTGGCAGATACGCAGTATTTT CASRVGGVADTQYF
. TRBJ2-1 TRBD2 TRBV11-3 TGTGCCAGCAGCTTAGGTAGCGGGAGTATGTATGAGCAGTTCTTC CASSLGSGSMYEQFF
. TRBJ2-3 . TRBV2 TGTGCCAGCAGTGAATTCGCGTTCACAGATACGCAGTATTTT CASSEFAFTDTQYF
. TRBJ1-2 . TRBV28 TGTGCCAGCAGTTTGGAGGTCTATGGCTACACCTTC CASSLEVYGYTF
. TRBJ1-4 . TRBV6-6 TGTGCCAGCAGCCAAACGGGTGAAAAACTGTTTTTT CASSQTGEKLFF
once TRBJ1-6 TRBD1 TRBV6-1 TGTGCCAGCAGTGTAGGGGCGACAGGGATTAATTCACCCCTCCACTTT CASSVGATGINSPLHF
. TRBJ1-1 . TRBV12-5 TGTGCTAGTGGTTTGACGGGACTGAGTCAGGGAGGGATGAACACTGAAGCTTTCTTT CASGLTGLSQGGMNTEAFF
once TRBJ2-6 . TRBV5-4 TGTGCCAGCAGCTTGGTTACGGTCTCTGGGGCCAACGTCCTGACTTTC CASSLVTVSGANVLTF
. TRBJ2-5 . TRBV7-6 TGTGCCAGCAGGAACCCGGGGAGGTTTGAGACCCAGTACTTC CASRNPGRFETQYF
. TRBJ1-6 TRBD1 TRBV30 TGTGCCTGGAGGAGATGGGACAGGGGGAGCACAACACTCAATTCACCCCTCCACTTT CAWRRWDRGSTTLNSPLHF
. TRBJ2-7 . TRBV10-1 TGCGCCAGCAGTGGACAGGAATTCTACGAGCAGTACTTC CASSGQEFYEQYF
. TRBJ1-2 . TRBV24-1 TGTGCCACCAGTGATCAAGACAGCTATGGCTACACCTTC CATSDQDSYGYTF
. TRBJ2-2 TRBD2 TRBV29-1 TGCAGCGTTTACGAAGCGGGAGTTGGCGGGGAGCTGTTTTTT CSVYEAGVGGELFF
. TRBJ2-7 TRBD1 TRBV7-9 TGTGCCAGCAGCTCAAGGACAGGATCCCACGAGCAGTACTTC CASSSRTGSHEQYF
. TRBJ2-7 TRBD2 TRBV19 TGTGCCAGTAACTCAGGGACTAGCGGAAGGTCCTACGAGCAGTACTTC CASNSGTSGRSYEQYF
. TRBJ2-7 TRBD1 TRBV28 TGTGCCAGCAGTTTCGAGGGTGTGGGACAGAGCTCCTACGAGCAGTACTTC CASSFEGVGQSSYEQYF
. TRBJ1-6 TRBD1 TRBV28 TGTGCCAGCAGAGGGACAGGGAGCAATTCACCCCTCCACTTT CASRGTGSNSPLHF
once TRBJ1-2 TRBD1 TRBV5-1 TGCGCCAGCAGCGAGGGGACAGGGGGAGGCTATGGCTACACCTTC CASSEGTGGGYGYTF
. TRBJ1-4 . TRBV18 TGTGCCAGCTCACCACCGGGGCGCGAAAAACTGTTTTTT CASSPPGREKLFF
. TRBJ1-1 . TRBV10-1 TGCGCCAGCAGTGTGCCCGGGGGCACTGAAGCTTTCTTT CASSVPGGTEAFF
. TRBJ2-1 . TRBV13 TGTGCCAGCAGCTTAGCGGGGGGCTTCAACAATGAGCAGTTCTTC CASSLAGGFNNEQFF
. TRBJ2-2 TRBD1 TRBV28 TGTGCCAGCAACCGGGACAGGGCCGGGGAGCTGTTTTTT CASNRDRAGELFF
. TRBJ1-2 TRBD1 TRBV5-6 TGTGCCAGCAGCTTGGCGGGACAGGGGTGGAATGGCTACACCTTC CASSLAGQGWNGYTF
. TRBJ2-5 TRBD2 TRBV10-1 TGCGCCAGCAGTGGTATAGCGGGAGAGCAAGAGACCCAGTACTTC CASSGIAGEQETQYF
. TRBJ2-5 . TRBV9 TGTGCCAGCAGCACCAGACAGGGAGGCGAGACCCAGTACTTC CASSTRQGGETQYF
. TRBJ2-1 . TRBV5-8 TGTGCCAGCAGCTTGGGAGACAATGAGCAGTTCTTC CASSLGDNEQFF
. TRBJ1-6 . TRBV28 TGTGCCAGCACAACGGGGTACTCCTATAATTCACCCCTCCACTTT CASTTGYSYNSPLHF
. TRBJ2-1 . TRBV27 TGTGCCAGCAGTTTATGGGACATTCGCAATGAGCAGTTCTTC CASSLWDIRNEQFF
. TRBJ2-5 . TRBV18 TGTGCCAGCTCACCCTACGGGGACCAAGAGACCCAGTACTTC CASSPYGDQETQYF
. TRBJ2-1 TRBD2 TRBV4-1 TGCGCCAGCAGGGGACTAGCGGGCCCTAGCTCCTACAATGAGCAGTTCTTC CASRGLAGPSSYNEQFF
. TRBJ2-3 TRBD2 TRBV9 TGTGCCAGCAGCCCCTGGACTAGCGCTAGCACAGATACGCAGTATTTT CASSPWTSASTDTQYF
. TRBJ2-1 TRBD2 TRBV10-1 TGCGCCAGCAGTGAGAAGCCAGGCGGGGGGGCCCGGAATGAGCAGTTCTTC CASSEKPGGGARNEQFF
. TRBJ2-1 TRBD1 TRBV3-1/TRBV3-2 TGTGCCAGCAGCCTGATGGGACAGGGCCACAATGAGCAGTTCTTC CASSLMGQGHNEQFF
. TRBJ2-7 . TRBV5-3 TGTGCCAGAAGCGGGGCGTCTACCCTATACGAGCAGTACTTC CARSGASTLYEQYF
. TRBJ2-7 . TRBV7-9 TGTGCCAGCAGCCCAGGGCGGGGCTACGAGCAGTACTTC CASSPGRGYEQYF
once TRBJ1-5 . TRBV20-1 TGCAGTGCTAGTAAGGCGGACTTCCAGCATTTT CSASKADFQHF
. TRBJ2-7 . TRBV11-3 TGTGCCAGCAGCCCCACTTGGGGCGGGAAGGATTACGAGCAGTACTTC CASSPTWGGKDYEQYF
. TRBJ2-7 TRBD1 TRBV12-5 TGTGCTAGTGGTTCCCCCGGGACAGTTGGGAACGAGCAGTACTTC CASGSPGTVGNEQYF
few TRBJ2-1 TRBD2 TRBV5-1 TGCGCCAGCAGCTTGGGCGGGAGATCCTACAATGAGCAGTTCTTC CASSLGGRSYNEQFF
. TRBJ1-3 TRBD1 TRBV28 TGTGCCAGCAGTAACCGACGACAGGGAGTCTCTGGAAACACCATATATTTT CASSNRRQGVSGNTIYF
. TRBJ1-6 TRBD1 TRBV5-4 TGTGCCAGCAGCTTCAGGACAGGGAATTCACCCCTCCACTTT CASSFRTGNSPLHF
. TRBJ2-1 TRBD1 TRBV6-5 TGTGCCAGCAGGGACAGGGTAGCCTACAATGAGCAGTTCTTC CASRDRVAYNEQFF